This T cell receptor (beta chain) was documented in a study of cytomegalovirus exposure and HLA in healthy donors. Assay: immunoSEQ multiplex PCR; the TCRdb copy retains only in-frame clones and omits some. The data show about 180,000 clones, approximately 87% seen once. V lost 6 bases and J 5 bases, leaving 11 bases between the germline ends. In germline, CDR1 is SNHLY, CDR2 FYNNEI. CDR3 length: 13 amino acids. This clone was counted only a few times. The receptor's source is a woman younger than 45 in good health and CMV-seronegative. The genes are TRBV2 and TRBJ1-5; D may be TRBD1 (5 bases). Sequencing used PBMCs. The CDR3 reads CASRDKNDQPQHF. For the CDR3, the DNA is TGTGCCAGCAGGGACAAAAACGATCAGCCCCAGCATTTT. The whole variable domain, remainder taken from reference TRBV2 and TRBJ1-5, is EPEVTQTPSHQVTQMGQEVILRCVPISNHLYFYWYRQILGQKVEFLVSFYNNEISEKSEIFDDQFSVERPDGSNFTLKIRSTKLEDSAMYFCASRDKNDQPQHFGDGTRLSIL.